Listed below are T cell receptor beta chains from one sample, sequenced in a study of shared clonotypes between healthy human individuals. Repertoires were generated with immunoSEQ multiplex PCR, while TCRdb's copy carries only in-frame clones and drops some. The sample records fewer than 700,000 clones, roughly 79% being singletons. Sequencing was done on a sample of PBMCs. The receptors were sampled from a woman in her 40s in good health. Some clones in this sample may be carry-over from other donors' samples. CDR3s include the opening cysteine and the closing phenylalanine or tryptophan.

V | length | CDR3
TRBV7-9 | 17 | CASSLNVGQGATDTQYF
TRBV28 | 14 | CASSFWEGGEKLFF
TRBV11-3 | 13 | CASPVGQRETQYF
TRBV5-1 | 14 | CASSWGTGNNEQFF
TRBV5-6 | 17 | CASNSGVGRGGGYEQYF
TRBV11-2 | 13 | CASSLFRGSEQYF
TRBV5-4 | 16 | CASSLPQGSPNTEAFF
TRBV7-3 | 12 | CARLRQQETQYF
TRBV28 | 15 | CASSLLSGVRETQYF
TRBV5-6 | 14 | CASSLGTGLNIQYF
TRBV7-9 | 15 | CASSLGTAIQNIQYF
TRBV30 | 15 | CAWSIGLVSNQPQHF
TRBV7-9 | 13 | CASSLRPPDTQYF
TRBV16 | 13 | CASSQSGTYEQYF
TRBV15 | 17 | CATSSYKGLEYQETQYF
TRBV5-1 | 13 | CASSEGYRDQQYF